The 21 T cell receptor beta chains given below trace back to one sample, sequenced in a study of cytomegalovirus exposure and HLA in healthy donors. Here immunoSEQ multiplex PCR was the method, and the copy in TCRdb shows in-frame clones only, minus some. The sample shows over 100,000 clones, approximately 92% of them seen only once. The sample was PBMCs. The receptors originated from a woman aged 18-30 years in good health and CMV-seronegative.

This chain joins TRBV27 and TRBJ1-6, with D perhaps TRBD1 (6 bases). Looked up from germline, CDR1 is MNHEY and CDR2 is SMNVEV (reference sequence). This CDR3 comprises 15 residues. Trimming removed 6 bases at V and 7 bases at J, with 16 bases between. This chain's CDR3 is CASSRTTGPNSPLHF. The CDR3 DNA reads TGTGCCAGCAGCCGAACGACAGGACCCAATTCACCCCTCCACTTT.

To note about this clone: The junction differs from germline at one of its ends, possibly a read error. V gene TRBV7-9 combines with J gene TRBJ1-2, with 8 bases fitting TRBD1. The CDR3 spans 11 residues. Germline assignment: CDR1 SEHNR and CDR2 FQNEAQ (reference sequence). The CDR3: CASSYQGAWAF. DNA of the CDR3: TGTGCCAGCAGTTATCAGGGGGCATGGGCCTTC.

The chain couples TRBV5-4 to TRBJ2-3; tentatively, D is TRBD2 (7 bases). Between the trimmed V and J ends, which lost 4 bases and 1 base, there was a span of 16 bases. The CDR3 runs to 16 residues. CDR1 and CDR2 (germline): SGHNT, YYREEE (reference sequence). The CDR3 reads CASSTTAGAGTDTQYF. The CDR3 DNA reads TGTGCCAGCAGCACCACGGCGGGGGCTGGCACAGATACGCAGTATTTT.

The gene calls are TRBV10-2 and TRBJ1-2; 8 bases align to TRBD1. Germline lookup yields CDR1 WSHSY and CDR2 SAAADI. The CDR3 covers 14 residues. The V and J ends lost 2 bases and 8 bases, in that order; junction bases with no gene match: 7. The CDR3 DNA is TGCGCCAGCAGTGAGATGGCAGGGGGCTTAGGCTACACCTTC. Its protein product is CASSEMAGGLGYTF.

This chain connects TRBV29-1 to TRBJ2-2, with 8 nucleotides matching TRBD1. V lost 4 bases, J lost 7 bases, and 2 bases stayed unmatched. The CDR3 is made up of 12 amino acids. Germline CDR1 SQVTM, CDR2 ANQGSEA. The CDR3 protein is CSVGQGSGELFF. CDR3 in DNA: TGCAGCGTTGGACAGGGGAGCGGGGAGCTGTTTTTT.

The CDR3 nucleotides are TGTGCCAGCAGCTTTAGGGGGAGCAATGAGCAGTTCTTC. It is translated as CASSFRGSNEQFF. This rearrangement joins TRBV5-4 to TRBJ2-1; a possible D gene is TRBD1 (6 bases). The CDR3 totals 13 residues. Trimming removed 2 bases from V and 6 bases from J, with 9 bases in between. CDR1 and CDR2 (germline): SGHNT, YYREEE (reference sequence).

This clone was counted once. The rearrangement joins TRBV6-5 to TRBJ1-5; a possible D gene is TRBD1 (6 bases). The germline CDR1 and CDR2 sequences are MNHEY and SVGAGI. The CDR3 has 14 residues. With 6 bases removed from V and 2 bases from J, the gap between germline ends came to 11 bases. CDR3 nucleotides: TGTGCCAGCAGGCGGACAGTTGGCAATCAGCCCCAGCATTTT. This encodes CASRRTVGNQPQHF.

This chain links TRBV7-6 with TRBJ1-6; the D is unclear. The CDR3 totals 15 residues. The V gene's germline CDR1 is SGHVS and CDR2 FNYEAQ. V dropped 4 bases and J dropped 0 bases, with 7 bases sitting between them. Here the CDR3 reads CASSSRSSYNSPLHF. The CDR3 DNA is TGTGCCAGCAGCTCGCGAAGCTCCTATAATTCACCCCTCCACTTT. The full variable domain, completed using reference TRBV7-6 and TRBJ1-6, is GAGVSQSPRYKVTKRGQDVALRCDPISGHVSLYWYRQALGQGPEFLTYFNYEAQQDKSGLPNDRFSAERPEGSISTLTIQRTEQRDSAMYRCASSSRSSYNSPLHFGNGTRLTVT.

J is TRBJ1-4 and V is TRBV7-9; possibly TRBD1 for D (6 bases). This CDR3 region has 16 residues. Germline V gene lookup returns CDR1 SEHNR and CDR2 FQNEAQ (reference sequence). Trimming cost V 5 bases and J 0 bases, with 13 bases left between them. CDR3 DNA: TGTGCCAGCAGCCCTAACCCAGGGGCAACTAATGAAAAACTGTTTTTT. It specifies CASSPNPGATNEKLFF.

This rearrangement joins TRBV5-1 to TRBJ2-3; TRBD1 might be the D (6 bases). CDR3 length: 15 residues. Germline V gene sequence: CDR1 SGHRS, CDR2 YFSETQ. V lost 0 bases and J lost 5, with 13 bases in between. The CDR3 DNA follows: TGCGCCAGCAGCTTGGGGGGGCTAGTCGGAGATACGCAGTATTTT. Protein: CASSLGGLVGDTQYF.

This chain links TRBV6-1 with TRBJ1-1, with unresolved D. The CDR3 is made up of 13 amino acids. Trimming took 7 bases from V and 3 from J, leaving 12 bases between them. Germline-derived CDR1 and CDR2 are MNHNS and SASEGT. The CDR3 DNA reads as TGTGCCAGCATAAAAACTCTGGACACTGAAGCTTTCTTT. Its translation is CASIKTLDTEAFF.

The chain is built from TRBV13 and TRBJ1-3; D is unclear. This CDR3 contains 15 residues. The V end was cut by 0 bases, the J end by 0 bases, with 6 bases between. Germline loops: CDR1 PRHDT, CDR2 FYEKMQ (reference sequence). CDR3 nucleotides: TGTGCCAGCAGCTTAGGAGCCTACTCTGGAAACACCATATATTTT. As protein: CASSLGAYSGNTIYF.

The chain employs TRBV13 and TRBJ2-1; D perhaps matches TRBD2 (7 bases). The germline CDR1 and CDR2 sequences are PRHDT and FYEKMQ (reference sequence). Trimming took off 2 bases at V and 8 bases at J, with 19 bases between the two ends. This CDR3 is 16 amino acids long. The CDR3 reads CASSLKRGGTIDEQFF. CDR3 coding DNA: TGTGCCAGCAGCTTAAAAAGGGGGGGTACGATCGATGAGCAGTTCTTC.

This chain links TRBV19 with TRBJ2-2; TRBD2 aligns across 8 bases. Germline V gives CDR1 LNHDA, CDR2 SQIVND (reference sequence). V gave up 1 base and J gave up 1 base; unmatched junction bases: 2. There are 16 residues in the CDR3. In DNA form, the CDR3 reads TGTGCCAGTAGTATAGGCGGGGGGATGAACACCGGGGAGCTGTTTTTT. This gives the protein CASSIGGGMNTGELFF.

This rearrangement joins TRBV5-1 to TRBJ2-1; 8 bases line up with TRBD2. The CDR3 sequence is 17 residues long. Per the germline V gene, CDR1 is SGHRS and CDR2 is YFSETQ. Trimming cost V 5 bases and J 3 bases; bases outside gene matches: 13. In DNA, the CDR3 is TGCGCCAGCAGGGATACTTTAGCGGGGCTGAACTACAATGAGCAGTTCTTC. This translates into CASRDTLAGLNYNEQFF.

The chain joins TRBV5-1 to TRBJ1-4, with 7 bases fitting TRBD1. This CDR3 has 15 residues. The V and J ends lost 5 bases and 4 bases, in that order; junction bases with no gene match: 8. Germline-derived CDR1 and CDR2 are SGHRS and YFSETQ. The CDR3: CASRVPGQSNEKLFF. The CDR3 DNA reads TGCGCCAGCAGGGTGCCGGGACAGAGTAATGAAAAACTGTTTTTT.

The chain is built from TRBV7-6 and TRBJ2-3; D possibly corresponds to TRBD2 (5 bases). V was trimmed by 5 bases and J by 6 bases, leaving 9 bases between them. The germline V gene has CDR1 SGHVS and CDR2 FNYEAQ. The CDR3 extends over 12 amino acids. The CDR3 loop reads CASSPTGDTQYF. The CDR3 bases are TGTGCCAGCAGCCCAACGGGGGATACGCAGTATTTT.

This clone occurred a few times. The chain is built from TRBV9 and TRBJ1-6; possible D gene TRBD1, 6 bases. The ends were cut back, 0 bases at V and 11 bases at J, with 9 bases in the middle. The germline gives CDR1 SGDLS, CDR2 YYNGEE. This CDR3 is built from 13 residues. The CDR3: CASSVGQDTPLHF. The CDR3, as DNA: TGTGCCAGCAGCGTAGGACAGGATACACCCCTCCACTTT.

The chain links TRBV6-1 to TRBJ2-3; 14 bases fit TRBD2. The CDR3 consists of 17 residues. V lost 6 bases to trimming and J lost 4 bases; unmatched junction nucleotides: 9. The V gene's germline CDR1 is MNHNS and CDR2 SASEGT. CDR3 nucleotide sequence: TGTGCCAGCAGGGAACCGGGACTAGCGGGGGAGGCAGATACGCAGTATTTT. It is translated as CASREPGLAGEADTQYF.

This chain connects TRBV6-6 to TRBJ1-2; D might be TRBD1 (5 bases). V shed 0 bases and J shed 0 bases, with 11 bases lying between them. Germline V lookup: CDR1 MNHNY, CDR2 SVGAGI (reference sequence). This CDR3 is built from 16 residues. CDR3 coding DNA: TGTGCCAGCAGTTACTCTAGACCGGGGGCTAACTATGGCTACACCTTC. Amino acids: CASSYSRPGANYGYTF.

The chain is built from TRBV6-5 and TRBJ2-2; 9 nucleotides line up with TRBD2. V lost 2 bases, J lost 8 bases, and 6 bases stayed unmatched. This CDR3 spans 15 amino acids. Germline assignment: CDR1 MNHEY and CDR2 SVGAGI. The CDR3 region is CASSYETSGGGELFF. The CDR3 DNA sequence: TGTGCCAGCAGTTACGAGACTAGCGGAGGGGGGGAGCTGTTTTTT.